Sequencing of this T cell receptor beta chain was carried out in a study of T cell changes during pregnancy in multiple sclerosis. Germline-derived CDR1 and CDR2 are SGHTA and FQGTGA. Germline trimming cut 2 bases from V and 5 bases from J; bases unmatched to any gene: 9. This CDR3 contains 17 residues. Profiled with immunoSEQ multiplex PCR; TCRdb holds only in-frame clones, not every one. The sample carries roughly 100,000 clones, around 92% recorded once. The sample here was peripheral blood, taken after pregnancy. The receptor was derived from a female donor with multiple sclerosis, enrolled in a pregnancy study. The gene calls are TRBV7-3 and TRBJ2-5, with 12 bases identical to TRBD2. CDR3 region: CASSLGQTSGSHETQYF. The DNA of the CDR3 is TGTGCCAGCAGCTTAGGTCAGACTAGCGGGAGCCATGAGACCCAGTACTTC.